The clone carrying this T cell receptor beta chain showed up just a few times. Its antigen is undetermined. The source of the sample is a study of T-cell reconstitution after alpha-beta-depleted transplantation in children. Findings and caveats of the study: A year post-transplant, T-cell counts and diversity derived mostly from newly produced T cells. Reports say that about two months after transplant, the alpha-beta T cells came out of several hundred graft clones that had expanded.

Trimming took 2 bases from V and 4 from J, leaving 18 bases between them. This CDR3 contains 15 residues. Germline CDR1 SQVTM, CDR2 ANQGSEA. It was with unique molecular identifiers that the TCRbeta library was prepared. Using its own MiXCR run on the PCR reads, TCRdb lists one record per CDR3 protein. This sample has approximately 1,000,000 distinct CDR3 sequences; 25% to 35% occur once, and the top ten carry around 30%. The rearrangement uses TRBV29-1 and TRBJ2-7; D perhaps matches TRBD2 (5 bases). The sequence came from a boy younger than two who had a stem cell transplant for SCID, so the T cells may come from the graft donor. The sample here was PBMCs, mostly from graft donor cells, taken 360 days after TCRalphabeta/CD19-depleted stem cell transplant. The CDR3 loop is CSVESGLGRVYEQYF. In DNA form, the CDR3 reads TGCAGCGTTGAAAGTGGGCTGGGGAGAGTATACGAGCAGTACTTC.